This record looks at one TCR beta chain sequence and its context. Profiling relied on immunoSEQ multiplex PCR, and the TCRdb table lists in-frame clones only, not all of them. The table shows roughly 28,000 clones, with 80% to 85% occurring only once. This entry comes from a study of stem cell transplantation in POMP-related autoinflammatory disease. The V segment lost 3 bases and the J segment 0 bases; nucleotides outside the gene matches: 4. CDR1 and CDR2 from the germline V gene are MDHEN and SYDVKM. The CDR3 contains 15 residues. The sequence was collected from a human donor with POMP-related autoinflammation and immune dysregulation (PRAID). The sequences come from CD4+ T cells from PBMCs, collected before stem cell transplantation. V is TRBV28 and J is TRBJ1-1, with TRBD1 identical over 7 bases. The CDR3 spells CASSFSTGMNTEAFF. CDR3 coding DNA: TGTGCCAGCAGTTTTTCGACAGGGATGAACACTGAAGCTTTCTTT.